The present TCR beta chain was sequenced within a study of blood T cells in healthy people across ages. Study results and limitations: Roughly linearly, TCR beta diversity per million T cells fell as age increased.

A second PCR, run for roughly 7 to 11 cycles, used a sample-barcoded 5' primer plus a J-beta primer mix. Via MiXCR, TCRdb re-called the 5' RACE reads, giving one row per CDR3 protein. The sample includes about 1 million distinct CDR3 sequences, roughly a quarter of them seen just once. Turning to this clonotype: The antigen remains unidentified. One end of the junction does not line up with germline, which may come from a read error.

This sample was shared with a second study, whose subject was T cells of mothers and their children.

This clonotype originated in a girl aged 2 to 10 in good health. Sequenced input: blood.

CDR3 nucleotides: TGTGCCAGCAGTCGACTAGGTTTAAACACAGTTACGCAGTATTTT. Encoded protein: CASSRLGLNTVTQYF. The V gene is TRBV9, the J gene TRBJ2-3; maybe TRBD2 (6 bases). The CDR3 has 15 residues. Germline lookup yields CDR1 SGDLS and CDR2 YYNGEE.